Listed below are T cell receptor beta chains from one sample, sequenced in a study of cytomegalovirus exposure and HLA in healthy donors. Sequencing was performed with immunoSEQ multiplex PCR; in TCRdb, only in-frame clones are kept and a portion is missing. Found here are 50,000 to 65,000 clones, more than 70% of them singletons; the top ten hold approximately 25%. The specimen sequenced was PBMCs. All receptors come from a man aged 50 to 60 in good health and CMV-seropositive. Each CDR3 is given with its conserved first and last residue. The D gene is left open where the match is weak. Some rows mark clone size as missing; the rest say once, few, many or name a class of expanded clone.

V gene	clone size	J gene	D gene	CDR3 DNA	CDR3 protein
TRBV19	.	TRBJ2-7	TRBD2	TGTGCCAGTAGTATGAGCGGGAGGACCTACGAGCAGTACTTC	CASSMSGRTYEQYF
TRBV4-2	.	TRBJ2-3	TRBD2	TGTGCCAGCAGCCAAGGTCAGCCCCCCGGGGCGGGAGTTTATTTT	CASSQGQPPGAGVYF
TRBV5-1	.	TRBJ2-7	.	TGCGCCAGCAGCCAGAACAGTGGGCAGGCCCCAAGATTGCGCTTC	CASSQNSGQAPRLRF
TRBV19	.	TRBJ2-7	TRBD1	TGTGCCAGTAGTAAGGACAGGGGGTCCTACGAGCAGTACTTC	CASSKDRGSYEQYF
TRBV29-1	.	TRBJ1-4	.	TGCAGCGTTGGGACTAAGAATGAAAAACTGTTTTTT	CSVGTKNEKLFF
TRBV7-9	once	TRBJ1-2	.	TGTTCCAGCAGCTTAGCGACCCTCAGGGAGGTGCAGGTGGGCTACACCTTC	CSSSLATLREVQVGYTF
TRBV16	once	TRBJ1-3	.	TGTGCCAGCAGCCAATCAGCAGGAACTGGAAACACCATATATTTT	CASSQSAGTGNTIYF
TRBV9	.	TRBJ2-7	.	TGTGCCAGCAGCGTAGGGGAGAAACTCTACGAGCAGTACTTC	CASSVGEKLYEQYF
TRBV6-5	.	TRBJ2-6	.	TGTGCCAGCAGTTACAAACTCTCTGGGGCCAACGTCCTGACTTTC	CASSYKLSGANVLTF
TRBV9	.	TRBJ1-1	.	TGTGCCAGCAGGCCCCCCGGGGGGACGGGGAACACTGAAGCTTTCTTT	CASRPPGGTGNTEAFF
TRBV29-1	few	TRBJ2-3	TRBD2	TGCAGCGTTGATGGTAGCGGGGGATCCCCTAGCACAGATACGCAGTATTTT	CSVDGSGGSPSTDTQYF
TRBV11-1	.	TRBJ2-3	.	TGTGCCAGCAGCTTATGGGGAGGAGGGACAGATACGCAGTATTTT	CASSLWGGGTDTQYF
TRBV30	few	TRBJ2-2	TRBD1	TGTGCCTGGAGTAAAACAGGGGCCGGGGAGCTGTTTTTT	CAWSKTGAGELFF
TRBV6-5	.	TRBJ2-7	.	TGTGCCAGCAGTTACTCCCTGGTTACTTCCTACGAGCAGTACTTC	CASSYSLVTSYEQYF
TRBV14	.	TRBJ1-1	.	TGTGCCAGCAGCCAAGACATCCCCCAGTTTAACACTGAAGCTTTCTTT	CASSQDIPQFNTEAFF
TRBV5-4	.	TRBJ2-7	.	TGTGCCAGCAGCCCGGGACACGGCGGCTACGAGCAGTACTTC	CASSPGHGGYEQYF
TRBV30	.	TRBJ2-7	.	TGTGCCTGGAGCAGCCGTAAGGGGATCGCGTCCTACGAGCAGTACTTC	CAWSSRKGIASYEQYF
TRBV27	.	TRBJ2-3	TRBD2	TGTGCCAGCAGTCCATCCCAGGGTAGCGGGAGTTTCACAGATACGCAGTATTTT	CASSPSQGSGSFTDTQYF
TRBV13	few	TRBJ2-3	TRBD2	TGTGCCAGCAGCTTAGCCGGGGGGGCGCAGTATTTT	CASSLAGGAQYF
TRBV27	.	TRBJ1-1	.	TGTGCCAGCAGTTTTACGCAGCGGGACACTGAAGCTTTCTTT	CASSFTQRDTEAFF
TRBV7-9	.	TRBJ1-5	.	TGTGCCAGCAGCCCCAATGAGGGGGTGCCCCAGCATTTT	CASSPNEGVPQHF
TRBV11-2	.	TRBJ1-5	TRBD1	TGTGCCAGCAGCTTCGGACAGGGACTTAGCAATCAGCCCCAGCATTTT	CASSFGQGLSNQPQHF
TRBV19	few	TRBJ2-1	TRBD2	TGTGCCAGTAGTGCGACTAGCGGGTCTCTTAATGAGCAGTTCTTC	CASSATSGSLNEQFF
TRBV7-2	.	TRBJ2-3	.	TGTGCCAGCAGCGAGACTAGGCCGGGGGGCACAGATACGCAGTATTTT	CASSETRPGGTDTQYF
TRBV5-1	.	TRBJ2-1	TRBD2	TGCGCCAGCAGCTTGTTTAGCGGGAGGGACAATGAGCAGTTCTTC	CASSLFSGRDNEQFF
TRBV4-2	.	TRBJ2-2	.	TGTGCCAGCAGCCAAGCACCAGACAGCCTTAACACCGGGGAGCTGTTTTTT	CASSQAPDSLNTGELFF
TRBV7-2	.	TRBJ2-7	TRBD1	TGTGCCAGCAGCTTTGGGGACAGTAGATACGAGCAGTACTTC	CASSFGDSRYEQYF
TRBV30	.	TRBJ2-3	.	TGTGCCTGGACCCCCGGGGGCACAGATACGCAGTATTTT	CAWTPGGTDTQYF
TRBV5-1	once	TRBJ1-3	TRBD1	TGCGCCAGCAGCCCCCTTCAGGGGGCGGATAGGAACACCATATATTTT	CASSPLQGADRNTIYF
TRBV4-1	.	TRBJ2-3	.	TGCGCCAGCAGCCAAGCTCTTAGCGGCACAGATACGCAGTATTTT	CASSQALSGTDTQYF
TRBV19	few	TRBJ2-7	TRBD1	TGTGCCAGTAGTACCCCAAGGACAGGGCGAGACGAGCAGTACTTC	CASSTPRTGRDEQYF
TRBV7-8	.	TRBJ1-1	.	TGTGCCAGCAGCTTAACAGCGAACACTGAAGCTTTCTTT	CASSLTANTEAFF
TRBV5-1	.	TRBJ2-6	.	TGCGCCAGCAGCCCCTTACTCGGGGCCAACGTCCTGACTTTC	CASSPLLGANVLTF
TRBV6-5	.	TRBJ1-1	TRBD1	TGTGCCAGCAGCCCCTCTTTTGGGACAGGGGGGGAAGCTTTCTTT	CASSPSFGTGGEAFF
TRBV18	.	TRBJ2-5	.	TGTGCCAGCTCACCGGGCACTCCGGCTGAGACCCAGTACTTC	CASSPGTPAETQYF
TRBV10-2	.	TRBJ2-7	TRBD2	TGCGCCAGCAGCCTAGCGGGGACGAGCTCCTACGAGCAGTACTTC	CASSLAGTSSYEQYF
TRBV2	.	TRBJ1-1	.	TGTGCCAGCAGTGAAGCTGCGGTGGGGAGGACTGAAGCTTTCTTT	CASSEAAVGRTEAFF
TRBV5-1	few	TRBJ2-1	TRBD2	TGCGCCAGCAGCTTGGCCCTGGGACTAGGTATAAATGAGCAGTTCTTC	CASSLALGLGINEQFF
TRBV7-2	.	TRBJ1-1	.	TGTGCCAGCAGCTCTCCGGGCCTCCGGAGGACTGAAGCTTTCTTT	CASSSPGLRRTEAFF
TRBV30	.	TRBJ1-1	.	TGTGCCTGGAGTGGTGATAGGGGGTGGAACACTGAAGCTTTCTTT	CAWSGDRGWNTEAFF